A selection of T cell receptor beta chains follows, all from one sample in a study of CD8 T cells in seronegative destructive rheumatoid arthritis. Only in-frame clones appear in the TCRdb table, and some are missing; sequencing was by immunoSEQ multiplex PCR. Counted here are 10,000 to 15,000 clones, roughly four fifths occurring once; the ten biggest clones make up about a quarter. Sample: CD8+ T cells from blood. These receptors originate from a woman in her thirties or forties with seronegative destructive rheumatoid arthritis. Both conserved end residues are part of each CDR3. Fields, in order: V gene, D gene, J gene, clone size, CDR3 protein, CDR3 DNA. D genes are given only for firm matches. Part of the rows lack a size; the others show once, few, many or a class for expanded clones.

V gene: TRBV27; D gene: -; J gene: TRBJ1-1; clone size: -; CDR3 protein: CASSPGLTEAFF; CDR3 DNA: TGTGCCAGCAGTCCCGGACTGACTGAAGCTTTCTTT
V gene: TRBV5-1; D gene: TRBD1; J gene: TRBJ1-2; clone size: -; CDR3 protein: CASRLGQGAPGYTF; CDR3 DNA: TGCGCCAGCAGACTGGGACAGGGGGCGCCTGGCTACACCTTC
V gene: TRBV7-9; D gene: -; J gene: TRBJ2-7; clone size: few; CDR3 protein: CASSLDGGGGEQYF; CDR3 DNA: TGTGCCAGCAGCTTAGATGGTGGGGGCGGCGAGCAGTACTTC
V gene: TRBV7-8; D gene: -; J gene: TRBJ2-7; clone size: -; CDR3 protein: CASTEPPTATYEQYF; CDR3 DNA: TGTGCCAGCACCGAGCCCCCCACAGCTACCTACGAGCAGTACTTC
V gene: TRBV5-3; D gene: TRBD2; J gene: TRBJ2-3; clone size: -; CDR3 protein: CARRTGLAGVDTQYF; CDR3 DNA: TGTGCCAGAAGGACGGGACTAGCGGGGGTAGATACGCAGTATTTT
V gene: TRBV4-2; D gene: -; J gene: TRBJ2-5; clone size: -; CDR3 protein: CASSHLGGDGETQYF; CDR3 DNA: TGTGCCAGCAGCCACCTCGGGGGTGATGGTGAGACCCAGTACTTC
V gene: TRBV5-1; D gene: TRBD1; J gene: TRBJ1-6; clone size: -; CDR3 protein: CASSLGQGVGSPLHF; CDR3 DNA: TGCGCCAGCAGCTTGGGTCAGGGGGTAGGTTCACCCCTCCACTTT
V gene: TRBV5-4; D gene: -; J gene: TRBJ2-3; clone size: once; CDR3 protein: CASSPAEVSTDTQYF; CDR3 DNA: TGTGCCAGCAGCCCTGCGGAAGTGAGCACAGATACGCAGTATTTT
V gene: TRBV7-3; D gene: -; J gene: TRBJ1-1; clone size: -; CDR3 protein: CASSLTTNTEAFF; CDR3 DNA: TGTGCCAGCAGCTTAACCACAAACACTGAAGCTTTCTTT
V gene: TRBV10-3; D gene: TRBD2; J gene: TRBJ2-1; clone size: -; CDR3 protein: CAISESGSGGTYNEQFF; CDR3 DNA: TGTGCCATCAGTGAGTCGGGTAGCGGGGGAACCTACAATGAGCAGTTCTTC
V gene: TRBV11-2; D gene: -; J gene: TRBJ1-1; clone size: -; CDR3 protein: CASSLAGYGEGPEAFF; CDR3 DNA: TGTGCCAGCAGCTTAGCAGGGTACGGGGAGGGGCCTGAAGCTTTCTTT
V gene: TRBV7-9; D gene: -; J gene: TRBJ2-5; clone size: -; CDR3 protein: CASSQRRGQETQYF; CDR3 DNA: TGTGCCAGCAGCCAAAGAAGAGGTCAAGAGACCCAGTACTTC
V gene: TRBV23-1; D gene: TRBD1; J gene: TRBJ1-1; clone size: -; CDR3 protein: CASSQFERGDSNTQNTEAFF; CDR3 DNA: TGCGCCAGCAGTCAATTTGAAAGGGGGGACAGCAACACCCAAAACACTGAAGCTTTCTTT
V gene: TRBV19; D gene: TRBD1; J gene: TRBJ1-1; clone size: -; CDR3 protein: CASSIRGGVWTEAFF; CDR3 DNA: TGTGCCAGTAGTATTCGAGGGGGCGTATGGACTGAAGCTTTCTTT
V gene: TRBV28; D gene: -; J gene: TRBJ2-7; clone size: few; CDR3 protein: CASSLESDGTYEQYF; CDR3 DNA: TGTGCCAGCAGTTTAGAAAGCGACGGGACCTACGAGCAGTACTTC
V gene: TRBV28; D gene: TRBD1; J gene: TRBJ2-1; clone size: -; CDR3 protein: CASSRTGIYNEQFF; CDR3 DNA: TGTGCCAGCAGCCGGACAGGGATCTACAATGAGCAGTTCTTC
V gene: TRBV28; D gene: TRBD1; J gene: TRBJ1-1; clone size: -; CDR3 protein: CASRDSGNTEAFF; CDR3 DNA: TGTGCCAGCCGGGACAGCGGGAACACTGAAGCTTTCTTT
V gene: TRBV5-1; D gene: TRBD1; J gene: TRBJ2-3; clone size: -; CDR3 protein: CASSMRQGGTDTQYF; CDR3 DNA: TGCGCCAGCAGCATGAGACAGGGTGGTACAGATACGCAGTATTTT
V gene: TRBV7-6; D gene: -; J gene: TRBJ2-3; clone size: -; CDR3 protein: CASSFSGDRTDTQYF; CDR3 DNA: TGTGCCAGCAGCTTCTCGGGGGACCGAACAGATACGCAGTATTTT
V gene: TRBV30; D gene: -; J gene: TRBJ1-1; clone size: medium-sized; CDR3 protein: CAWSYRENTEAFF; CDR3 DNA: TGTGCCTGGAGTTACAGGGAGAACACTGAAGCTTTCTTT